Following are 24 T cell receptor beta chains from one sample sequenced in a study of T cell responses to AZD1222 COVID-19 vaccine. Profiling relied on immunoSEQ multiplex PCR, and the TCRdb table lists in-frame clones only, not all of them. The data contain about 110,000 clones, roughly 90% of them seen just once; the ten biggest clones take up about 1.2%. Sequencing used peripheral blood, obtained on day 0 of AZD1222 vaccination. The receptors were gathered from an adult in good health.

This clone showed up just once. J is TRBJ1-6 and V is TRBV28; 9 nucleotides agree with TRBD1. Germline lookup yields CDR1 MDHEN and CDR2 SYDVKM. J lost 7 bases, V lost 6 bases, and 7 bases had no gene match. The CDR3 is 15 amino acids. The CDR3 sequence: CASRQGGQGNSPLHF. The CDR3 DNA is TGTGCCAGCAGACAAGGGGGACAGGGAAATTCACCCCTCCACTTT.

The chain links TRBV9 to TRBJ2-1; TRBD1 is a possible D gene (6 bases). CDR3 length equals 14 residues. V shed 2 bases and J shed 7 bases, with 13 bases lying between them. Germline V CDR1 and CDR2: SGDLS, YYNGEE. CDR3 nucleotide sequence: TGTGCCAGCAGCGTCCGACAGGATGGGAATGAGCAGTTCTTC. The encoded protein is CASSVRQDGNEQFF.

J is TRBJ1-1 and V is TRBV7-2; tentative D call: TRBD1 (6 bases). The germline CDR1 and CDR2 sequences are SGHTA and FQGNSA. The germline V and J ends were trimmed by 1 base and 6 bases, with 9 bases remaining between them. CDR3 length equals 13 residues. The chain's CDR3 is CASSLEAGAEAFF. The CDR3 DNA is TGTGCCAGCAGCTTAGAGGCAGGGGCTGAAGCTTTCTTT.

The chain combines TRBV3-1 (or the pseudogene TRBV3-2) with TRBJ1-1, with D possibly being TRBD1 (6 bases). Trimming shortened V by 4 bases and J by 5 bases, and 14 bases separated the two germline ends. CDR1 is LGHDT and CDR2 is YNNKEL in the germline V gene (reference sequence). This CDR3 is built from 14 residues. The CDR3 here is CASSLRGGSTEAFF. CDR3 in DNA: TGTGCCAGCAGCCTCCGAGGGGGTTCGACTGAAGCTTTCTTT.

The rearrangement uses TRBV2 and TRBJ2-3; perhaps TRBD2 as D (6 bases). The length of the CDR3 is 13 residues. Per germline, CDR1 SNHLY and CDR2 FYNNEI. V shed 4 bases and J shed 11 bases, with 16 bases lying between them. CDR3 sequence (DNA): TGTGCCAGCAGTGGCAGGACTGCCGGGGGGCAGTATTTT. This translates into CASSGRTAGGQYF.

The rearrangement joins TRBV6-6 to TRBJ2-2; D not resolved. The germline V and J ends were trimmed by 0 bases and 4 bases, with 3 bases remaining between them. The CDR3 is made up of 13 amino acids. Germline loops: CDR1 MNHNY, CDR2 SVGAGI (reference sequence). The CDR3 nucleotides are TGTGCCAGCAGTTACTCCGTCACCGGGGAGCTGTTTTTT. Residues: CASSYSVTGELFF.

The rearrangement links TRBV6-6 to TRBJ2-2, with 9 bases aligning to TRBD2. The CDR3 consists of 16 residues. Germline V gene lookup returns CDR1 MNHNY and CDR2 SVGAGI (reference sequence). Trimming removed 6 bases from V and 3 bases from J; junction bases left unmatched: 8. CDR3 region: CASRLSGGGDTGELFF. In nucleotides, the CDR3 is TGTGCCAGCAGACTTAGCGGGGGAGGGGACACCGGGGAGCTGTTTTTT.

This clone turned up a few times. This chain uses TRBV7-9 with TRBJ1-2; 7 bases are shared with TRBD1. Trimming at V came to 5 bases and at J to 1 base, leaving 4 bases not matched to a gene. The germline CDR1 and CDR2 sequences are SEHNR and FQNEAQ (reference sequence). The CDR3 has 14 residues. CDR3 loop: CASSPGTVNYGYTF. CDR3 in DNA: TGTGCCAGCAGCCCCGGGACAGTTAACTATGGCTACACCTTC.

There are a few counts of this clone. The genes are TRBV19 and TRBJ1-5; D remains unclear. V was clipped by 3 bases and J by 8 bases, with 8 bases between them. The CDR3 extends over 12 amino acids. In germline, CDR1 is LNHDA, CDR2 SQIVND (reference sequence). The CDR3 loop reads CASSMLAEPQHF. CDR3 DNA sequence: TGTGCCAGTAGTATGCTTGCGGAGCCCCAGCATTTT.

The genes are TRBV12-3 or TRBV12-4 and TRBJ2-3; the D is unclear. Trimming removed 6 bases from V and 1 base from J, with 8 bases in between. The CDR3 has 13 amino acids. CDR3 DNA sequence: TGTGCCAGCAGGGCGTTTGGCACAGATACGCAGTATTTT. Its protein is CASRAFGTDTQYF.

J is TRBJ2-1 and V is TRBV6-2 or TRBV6-3; tentatively, D is TRBD1 or TRBD2 (5 bases each). This CDR3 comprises 11 residues. Germline-derived CDR1 and CDR2 are MNHEY and SVGEGT. Trimming cost V 2 bases and J 10 bases, with 6 bases left between them. The CDR3 reads CASSYGTEQFF. In DNA, the CDR3 is TGTGCCAGCAGTTACGGGACGGAGCAGTTCTTC.

This clone has more than one count but fewer than ten. The rearrangement links TRBV7-9 to TRBJ2-5; 9 bases line up with TRBD2. Per the germline V gene, CDR1 is SEHNR and CDR2 is FQNEAQ (reference sequence). With 0 bases clipped from V and 4 bases from J, the junction kept 12 bases outside the gene matches. The CDR3 runs 18 residues. The CDR3 region is CASSLAKGLAKPLETQYF. CDR3 in DNA: TGTGCCAGCAGCTTAGCGAAGGGACTAGCTAAGCCCTTAGAGACCCAGTACTTC. The whole variable domain, remainder taken from reference TRBV7-9 and TRBJ2-5, is DTGVSQNPRHKITKRGQNVTFRCDPISEHNRLYWYRQTLGQGPEFLTYFQNEAQLEKSRLLSDRFSAERPKGSFSTLEIQRTEQGDSAMYLCASSLAKGLAKPLETQYFGPGTRLLVL.

V gene TRBV19 combines with J gene TRBJ2-1; possible D gene TRBD2, 5 bases. Germline CDR1 LNHDA, CDR2 SQIVND (reference sequence). The V end was cut by 5 bases, the J end by 8 bases, with 22 bases between. The CDR3 runs 16 residues. DNA for the CDR3: TGTGCCAGTAGTTTTGGGGTAGCGACCCCGTCCCATGAGCAGTTCTTC. As protein: CASSFGVATPSHEQFF.

Details on this clone: Other DNA sequences in this specimen translate into the identical CDR3. The V and J genes are TRBV6-1 and TRBJ1-4, with D possibly TRBD1 on 5 matching bases. Looked up from germline, CDR1 is MNHNS and CDR2 is SASEGT. The CDR3 is 17 amino acids. The V end was cut by 4 bases, the J end by 8 bases, with 23 bases between. Here the CDR3 reads CASSGHVPTSRGEKLFF. In DNA form, the CDR3 reads TGTGCCAGCAGTGGACACGTCCCTACCAGCCGGGGCGAAAAACTGTTTTTT.

This rearrangement joins TRBV4-1 to TRBJ2-3; D call uncertain. CDR1 is MGHRA, CDR2 YSYEKL, per germline. Trimming removed 0 bases from V and 1 base from J, with 5 bases in between. This CDR3 spans 14 amino acids. This CDR3 reads CASSQESGTDTQYF. The CDR3 DNA is TGCGCCAGCAGCCAAGAATCAGGCACAGATACGCAGTATTTT.

The rearrangement joins TRBV4-1 to TRBJ1-2; D is unresolved. CDR3 length: 14 amino acids. The V gene's germline CDR1 is MGHRA and CDR2 YSYEKL. Trimming cost V 0 bases and J 8 bases, with 13 bases left between them. The CDR3 reads CASSQEGASRGYTF. CDR3 nucleotides: TGCGCCAGCAGCCAAGAGGGTGCCTCACGGGGCTACACCTTC.

This clone showed up just a few times. V is TRBV6-2 or TRBV6-3 and J is TRBJ2-7; 13 bases agree with TRBD2. The V and J ends lost 4 bases and 6 bases, in that order; junction bases with no gene match: 6. The CDR3 spans 15 residues. CDR1 and CDR2 (germline): MNHEY, SVGEGT. CDR3: CASSLLAGGQSEQYF. The CDR3 DNA sequence: TGTGCCAGCAGTTTACTAGCGGGAGGGCAATCCGAGCAGTACTTC.

CDR3 in amino acids: CASSLEVAVRDEQFF. The DNA of the CDR3 is TGTGCCAGCAGCTTGGAGGTAGCGGTCCGGGATGAGCAGTTCTTC. The genes are TRBV5-4 and TRBJ2-1, with TRBD2 as a possible D gene (6 bases). V lost 0 bases and J lost 8, with 15 bases in between. Germline CDR1 and CDR2: SGHNT and YYREEE (reference sequence). The CDR3 is 15 residues long.

This clone appeared a single time. The chain combines TRBV9 with TRBJ1-3; tentative D call: TRBD1 (6 bases). The germline V and J ends were trimmed by 0 bases and 4 bases, with 20 bases remaining between them. The CDR3 loop spans 18 amino acids. Germline loops: CDR1 SGDLS, CDR2 YYNGEE. CDR3 DNA: TGTGCCAGCAGCGTAGTTGACAGCACAAGGGGGGCGGGAAACACCATATATTTT. Its translation is CASSVVDSTRGAGNTIYF. The variable domain in full, completed from reference TRBV9 and TRBJ1-3, reads DSGVTQTPKHLITATGQRVTLRCSPRSGDLSVYWYQQSLDQGLQFLIQYYNGEERAKGNILERFSAQQFPDLHSELNLSSLELGDSALYFCASSVVDSTRGAGNTIYFGEGSWLTVV.

The V call is TRBV15, the J call TRBJ1-2, with D unresolved. The CDR3 has 13 residues. Looked up from germline, CDR1 is LNHNV and CDR2 is YYDKDF (reference sequence). Deletions cut 7 bases from V and 2 bases from J, with 11 bases between. Written as DNA, the CDR3 is TGTGCCACCACCCCTGGTCTGAACTATGGCTACACCTTC. This encodes CATTPGLNYGYTF.

This clone was counted a few times. The chain links TRBV21-1 to TRBJ2-7; no check of the table's D call, TRBD1, against the DNA was made. TRBV21-1 is a recognized pseudogene. This CDR3 is built from 16 residues. CDR3: CASSEGQGAVYYEQYF. The CDR3 DNA reads as TGTGCCAGCAGCGAAGGACAGGGGGCAGTTTACTACGAGCAGTACTTC.

The gene calls are TRBV18 and TRBJ2-1, with D unclear. Germline CDR1 reads KGHSH; CDR2 reads LQKENI. Trimming stripped 3 bases from V and 3 bases from J, with 9 bases between. This CDR3 has 14 residues. The CDR3 sequence: CASSPSDGYNEQFF. CDR3 in DNA: TGTGCCAGCTCACCCTCGGACGGCTACAATGAGCAGTTCTTC.

As regards this clone: This sample also contains other DNA sequences that code for the same CDR3. The V call is TRBV18, the J call TRBJ2-3, with D uncertain. V was clipped by 0 bases and J by 2 bases, with 3 bases between them. This CDR3 spans 13 amino acids. Germline V gene data show CDR1 as KGHSH and CDR2 as LQKENI. CDR3 loop: CASSPPSTDTQYF. The DNA for the CDR3 is TGTGCCAGCTCACCACCCTCCACAGATACGCAGTATTTT.

This CDR3 is CASSNAPEGSGGYTF. The CDR3 DNA reads as TGTGCCAGCAGTAACGCCCCCGAGGGGTCGGGGGGCTACACCTTC. V is TRBV6-5 and J is TRBJ1-2; D perhaps matches TRBD1 (5 bases). V lost 5 bases and J 8 bases, leaving 21 bases between the germline ends. The CDR3 sequence is 15 residues long. Per germline, CDR1 MNHEY and CDR2 SVGAGI.